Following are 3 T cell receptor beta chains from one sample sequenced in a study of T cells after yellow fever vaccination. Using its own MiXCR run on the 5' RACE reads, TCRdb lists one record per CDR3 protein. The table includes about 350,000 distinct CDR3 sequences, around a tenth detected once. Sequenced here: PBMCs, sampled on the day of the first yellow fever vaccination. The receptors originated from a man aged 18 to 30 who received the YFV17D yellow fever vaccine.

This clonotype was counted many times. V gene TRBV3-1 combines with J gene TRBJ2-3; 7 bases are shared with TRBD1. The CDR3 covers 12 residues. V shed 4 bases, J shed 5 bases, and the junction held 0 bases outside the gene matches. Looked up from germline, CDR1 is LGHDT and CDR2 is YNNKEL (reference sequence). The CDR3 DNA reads TGTGCCAGCAGCCGACAGGGAGATACGCAGTATTTT. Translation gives CASSRQGDTQYF.

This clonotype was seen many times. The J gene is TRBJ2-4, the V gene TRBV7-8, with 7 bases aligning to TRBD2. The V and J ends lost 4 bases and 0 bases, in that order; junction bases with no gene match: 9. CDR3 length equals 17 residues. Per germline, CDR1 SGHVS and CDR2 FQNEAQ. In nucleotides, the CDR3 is TGTGCCAGCAGCTCGCCCTTGGCTAGCGGAGCCAAAAACATTCAGTACTTC. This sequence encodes CASSSPLASGAKNIQYF.

Here the CDR3 DNA reads TGTGCCTGGAGCCTAGCGGGGGAACAGTACTTC. It is translated as CAWSLAGEQYF. This chain connects TRBV30 to TRBJ2-5, with TRBD2 matching over 10 bases. Germline trimming cut 3 bases from V and 11 bases from J; bases unmatched to any gene: 3. The CDR3 contains 11 residues. Germline lookup yields CDR1 GTSNPN and CDR2 SVGIG (reference sequence).